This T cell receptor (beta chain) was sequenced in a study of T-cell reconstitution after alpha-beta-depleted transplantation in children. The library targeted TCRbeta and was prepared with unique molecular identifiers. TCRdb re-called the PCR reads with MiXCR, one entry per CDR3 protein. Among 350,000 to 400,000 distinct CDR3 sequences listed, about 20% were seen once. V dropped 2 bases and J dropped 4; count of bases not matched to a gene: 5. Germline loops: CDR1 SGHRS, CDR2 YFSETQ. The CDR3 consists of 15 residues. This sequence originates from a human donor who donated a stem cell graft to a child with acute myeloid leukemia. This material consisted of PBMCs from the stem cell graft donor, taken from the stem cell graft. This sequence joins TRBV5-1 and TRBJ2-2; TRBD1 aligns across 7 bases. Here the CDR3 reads CASSLQGISTGELFF. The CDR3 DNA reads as TGCGCCAGCAGCTTACAGGGGATCTCCACCGGGGAGCTGTTTTTT.